These 21 T cell receptor beta chains share one sample of origin, sequenced in a study of OX40 agonist ivuxolimab in advanced cancers. Assay: immunoSEQ multiplex PCR; the TCRdb copy retains only in-frame clones and omits some. The table has about 20,000 clones, approximately 87% seen once; the top ten hold 50% to 60%. This sample comprised CD4+ or CD8+ T cells sorted from blood, obtained in a trial of the OX40 agonist ivuxolimab. These receptors all stem from an adult with an advanced solid tumor such as melanoma, head and neck, liver or kidney cancer.

V usage is TRBV10-2 and J usage is TRBJ2-1, with D unresolved. CDR1 is WSHSY, CDR2 SAAADI, per germline. V shed 8 bases and J shed 0 bases, with 5 bases lying between them. The CDR3 runs 12 residues. The CDR3 sequence is CASGSSYNEQFF. As DNA, the CDR3 is TGCGCCAGCGGAAGCTCCTACAATGAGCAGTTCTTC.

This chain links TRBV13 with TRBJ1-2; TRBD1 is a possible D gene (6 bases). CDR1 is PRHDT and CDR2 is FYEKMQ in the germline V gene (reference sequence). Trimming took 6 bases from V and 0 from J, leaving 17 bases between them. There are 16 residues in the CDR3. The CDR3 sequence: CASSRGGAIANYGYTF. The CDR3 bases are TGTGCCAGCAGTCGAGGGGGGGCGATAGCTAACTATGGCTACACCTTC.

This rearrangement joins TRBV6-6 to TRBJ2-1; D gene unclear. The CDR3 is made up of 13 amino acids. Trimming removed 1 base from V and 5 bases from J, with 6 bases in between. Germline V gene data show CDR1 as MNHNY and CDR2 as SVGAGI (reference sequence). The CDR3 sequence: CASSYLGNNEQFF. The CDR3 DNA sequence: TGTGCCAGCAGTTACTTGGGTAACAATGAGCAGTTCTTC.

This clone was observed a single time. In DNA, the CDR3 is TGTGCCAGCAGCTTGTATCAGGGAGGCTACGAGCAGTACTTC. Translated, it gives CASSLYQGGYEQYF. The gene calls are TRBV7-9 and TRBJ2-7; a possible D gene is TRBD2 (6 bases). Germline CDR1 is SEHNR and CDR2 is FQNEAQ (reference sequence). V gave up 3 bases and J gave up 3 bases, with 12 bases separating them. The CDR3 totals 14 residues. The full variable domain, completed using reference TRBV7-9 and TRBJ2-7, is DTGVSQNPRHKITKRGQNVTFRCDPISEHNRLYWYRQTLGQGPEFLTYFQNEAQLEKSRLLSDRFSAERPKGSFSTLEIQRTEQGDSAMYLCASSLYQGGYEQYFGPGTRLTVT.

V usage is TRBV27 and J usage is TRBJ2-1; maybe TRBD2 (5 bases). Trimming shortened V by 1 base and J by 5 bases, and 12 bases separated the two germline ends. This CDR3 spans 15 amino acids. Germline CDR1 is MNHEY and CDR2 is SMNVEV (reference sequence). CDR3 loop: CASSLWTSRNNEQFF. In DNA, the CDR3 is TGTGCCAGCAGTTTATGGACTTCGCGAAACAATGAGCAGTTCTTC.

The table lists this clone with a few counts. The V call is TRBV27, the J call TRBJ2-5, with D perhaps matching TRBD1 (5 bases). This CDR3 region has 15 residues. CDR1 and CDR2 from the germline V gene are MNHEY and SMNVEV (reference sequence). V lost 3 bases and J lost 2, with 13 bases in between. The CDR3 sequence is CASSFADNKQETQYF. CDR3 DNA: TGTGCCAGCAGTTTTGCGGACAATAAACAAGAGACCCAGTACTTC.

The chain combines TRBV28 with TRBJ2-7, with 10 bases fitting TRBD1. Per the germline V gene, CDR1 is MDHEN and CDR2 is SYDVKM. The V and J ends lost 2 bases and 6 bases, in that order; junction bases with no gene match: 4. This CDR3 contains 14 residues. CDR3 protein: CASSLGQGGIEQYF. The CDR3 DNA sequence: TGTGCCAGCAGTTTAGGACAGGGGGGAATCGAGCAGTACTTC.

This clone came up a few times. The chain is built from TRBV29-1 and TRBJ2-7, with 13 nucleotides matching TRBD2. The CDR3 has 14 residues. The ends lost 6 bases at V and 6 bases at J; junction bases unmatched: 8. CDR1 and CDR2 from the germline V gene are SQVTM and ANQGSEA. CDR3 coding DNA: TGCAGCGTCGTAGTCGGACTAGCGGGAGTCGAGCAGTACTTC. This sequence encodes CSVVVGLAGVEQYF.

The rearrangement links TRBV28 to TRBJ1-5; 7 bases map to TRBD1. This CDR3 has 13 amino acids. V dropped 7 bases and J dropped 4; count of bases not matched to a gene: 4. The germline V gene has CDR1 MDHEN and CDR2 SYDVKM. This chain's CDR3 is CASKTRGNQPQHF. The CDR3 DNA reads TGTGCCAGCAAAACCAGGGGGAATCAGCCCCAGCATTTT. Using reference TRBV28 and TRBJ1-5 for the parts outside the CDR3, the full variable domain is DVKVTQSSRYLVKRTGEKVFLECVQDMDHENMFWYRQDPGLGLRLIYFSYDVKMKEKGDIPEGYSVSREKKERFSLILESASTNQTSMYLCASKTRGNQPQHFGDGTRLSIL.

The gene calls are TRBV27 and TRBJ2-3; maybe TRBD2 (6 bases). Trimming removed 1 base at V and 3 bases at J, with 20 bases between. The CDR3 runs 18 residues. Germline values: CDR1 MNHEY, CDR2 SMNVEV (reference sequence). CDR3 sequence (DNA): TGTGCCAGCAGTTTATTCAATCAGGGCGGAGGGGAAACAGATACGCAGTATTTT. This translates into CASSLFNQGGGETDTQYF.

The chain joins TRBV7-2 to TRBJ2-3, with D unclear. CDR1 and CDR2 from the germline V gene are SGHTA and FQGNSA. The CDR3 contains 16 residues. V lost 1 base to trimming and J lost 2 bases, with 13 bases between them. For the CDR3, the DNA is TGTGCCAGCAGCTTAGGGGTGGCGGCCCCCACAGATACGCAGTATTTT. This gives the protein CASSLGVAAPTDTQYF.

The V call is TRBV14, the J call TRBJ2-5; 11 bases align to TRBD2. The CDR3 extends over 13 amino acids. Germline V gene data show CDR1 as SGHDN and CDR2 as FVKESK. Losses at the gene ends were 4 bases for V and 5 bases for J; bases not matched to a gene: 0. The CDR3 is CASSRTSGETQYF. The CDR3 DNA sequence: TGTGCCAGCAGCCGGACTAGCGGGGAGACCCAGTACTTC.

The gene calls are TRBV7-9 and TRBJ1-5; 10 nucleotides match TRBD1. In germline, CDR1 is SEHNR, CDR2 FQNEAQ (reference sequence). The CDR3 spans 15 residues. J lost 3 bases, V lost 5 bases, and 4 bases had no gene match. The CDR3 DNA reads as TGTGCCAGCAGCGGCCGACAGGGGGCCAATCAGCCCCAGCATTTT. Residues: CASSGRQGANQPQHF.

The chain joins TRBV29-1 to TRBJ2-5; tentatively, D is TRBD2 (6 bases). CDR3 size: 14 residues. With 7 bases removed from V and 5 bases from J, the gap between germline ends came to 20 bases. Germline assignment: CDR1 SQVTM and CDR2 ANQGSEA. CDR3 in DNA: TGCAGCGGTGGAGGCGGGACTCGGGGGGAGACCCAGTACTTC. Its protein is CSGGGGTRGETQYF.

The gene calls are TRBV7-9 and TRBJ1-1; no clear D. The germline V and J ends were trimmed by 4 bases and 8 bases, with 23 bases remaining between them. The CDR3 has 16 amino acids. Germline V gene sequence: CDR1 SEHNR, CDR2 FQNEAQ (reference sequence). The CDR3 nucleotides read TGTGCCAGCAGCTCCCCTGGGAGCCAAACCGGTAGCGAAGCTTTCTTT. Residues: CASSSPGSQTGSEAFF.

This chain connects TRBV19 to TRBJ1-5, with D perhaps TRBD1 (5 bases). V lost 6 bases and J lost 0, with 12 bases in between. CDR3 length: 15 amino acids. Per the germline V gene, CDR1 is LNHDA and CDR2 is SQIVND (reference sequence). The CDR3 nucleotides read TGTGCCAGTAGCGTGACAGAATATAGCAATCAGCCCCAGCATTTT. Encoded protein: CASSVTEYSNQPQHF.

The chain links TRBV30 to TRBJ2-1, with D possibly matching TRBD2 (5 bases). V shed 2 bases and J shed 2 bases, with 13 bases lying between them. The germline gives CDR1 GTSNPN, CDR2 SVGIG (reference sequence). The CDR3 runs to 15 residues. CDR3 nucleotides: TGTGCCTGGAGTTCAGGACTCAACCCCTACAATGAGCAGTTCTTC. Translated, it gives CAWSSGLNPYNEQFF.

V and J are TRBV9 and TRBJ2-2; 9 bases are shared with TRBD1. CDR1 and CDR2 from the germline V gene are SGDLS and YYNGEE. Trimming removed 4 bases from V and 5 bases from J; junction bases left unmatched: 12. The CDR3 loop spans 17 amino acids. The CDR3 nucleotides read TGTGCCAGCAGCTCAACGCCCGGGACAGGGTCTACCGGGGAGCTGTTTTTT. Amino acid sequence: CASSSTPGTGSTGELFF.

The chain has TRBV28 and TRBJ2-5; D not certain. The CDR3 loop spans 15 amino acids. V was cut by 6 bases and J by 0 bases, with 14 bases left in between. Germline CDR1 and CDR2: MDHEN and SYDVKM. The CDR3 reads CASSLSSVYQETQYF. CDR3 nucleotide sequence: TGTGCCAGCAGCCTGTCCAGCGTATACCAAGAGACCCAGTACTTC.

The chain is built from TRBV5-6 and TRBJ1-4; 7 nucleotides agree with TRBD1. CDR1 and CDR2 (germline): SGHDT, YYEEEE. J gave up 10 bases and V 4 bases, and 10 bases lay outside the gene matches. There are 14 residues in the CDR3. Here the CDR3 reads CASSPQKGGGKLFF. DNA for the CDR3: TGTGCCAGCAGCCCTCAGAAAGGGGGCGGAAAACTGTTTTTT.

This chain joins TRBV5-6 and TRBJ1-4; 7 bases fit TRBD1. Trimming took 1 base from V and 1 from J; bases not matched to a gene: 1. The CDR3 extends over 15 amino acids. The germline V gene encodes CDR1 SGHDT and CDR2 YYEEEE. CDR3 protein: CASSLQGETNEKLFF. In nucleotides, the CDR3 is TGTGCCAGCAGCTTGCAGGGGGAAACTAATGAAAAACTGTTTTTT.